The sequence of this TCR beta chain was determined in a study of T cells in Graves' hyperthyroidism and ophthalmopathy. There are many counts of this clonotype. From RNA transcripts, TCR beta CDR3 regions were amplified. A set of HTBI primers served as the primers for a first-round RT-PCR of the TCR CDR3. TCRdb passed the multiplex PCR reads through MiXCR, listing each CDR3 protein once. The sample gives about 360,000 distinct CDR3 sequences, roughly an eighth of which show up once; over 8.5% is in the top ten. V gave up 2 bases and J gave up 2 bases, with 7 bases separating them. Germline V gene lookup returns CDR1 MDHEN and CDR2 SYDVKM. The CDR3 contains 14 residues.

Material: blood. The rearrangement uses TRBV28 and TRBJ1-3, with D unresolved. The clonotype was recovered from a woman between 18 and 29 years old with Graves' hyperthyroidism. CDR3 sequence (DNA): TGTGCCAGCAGTTTAGCGGGTCCTGGAAACACCATATATTTT. Amino acid sequence: CASSLAGPGNTIYF.